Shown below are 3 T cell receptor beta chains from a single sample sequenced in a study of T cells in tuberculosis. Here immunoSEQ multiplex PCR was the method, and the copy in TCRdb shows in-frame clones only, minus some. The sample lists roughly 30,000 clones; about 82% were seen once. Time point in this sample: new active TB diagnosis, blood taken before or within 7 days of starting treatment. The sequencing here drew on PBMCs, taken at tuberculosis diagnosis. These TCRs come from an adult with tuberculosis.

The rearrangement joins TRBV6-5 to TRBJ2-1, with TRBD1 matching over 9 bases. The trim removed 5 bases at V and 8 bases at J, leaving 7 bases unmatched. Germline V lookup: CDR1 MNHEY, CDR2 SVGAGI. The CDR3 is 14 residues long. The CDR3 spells CASSTGGQGYEQFF. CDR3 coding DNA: TGTGCCAGCAGTACGGGGGGACAGGGCTATGAGCAGTTCTTC.

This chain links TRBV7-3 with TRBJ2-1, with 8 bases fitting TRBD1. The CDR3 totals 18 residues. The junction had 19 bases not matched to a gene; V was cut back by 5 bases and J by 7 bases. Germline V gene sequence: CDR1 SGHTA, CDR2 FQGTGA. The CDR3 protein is CASSATGSQGARWNEQFF. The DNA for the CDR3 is TGTGCCAGCAGCGCAACCGGCTCTCAGGGGGCCCGGTGGAATGAGCAGTTCTTC.

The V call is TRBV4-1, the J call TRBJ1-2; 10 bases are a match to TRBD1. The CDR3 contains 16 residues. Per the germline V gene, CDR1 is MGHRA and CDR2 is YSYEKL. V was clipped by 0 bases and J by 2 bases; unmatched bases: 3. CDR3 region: CASSQDWGQGNYGYTF. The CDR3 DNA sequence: TGCGCCAGCAGCCAAGATTGGGGACAGGGGAACTATGGCTACACCTTC.